This TCR beta chain stems from a study of radiotherapy plus CTLA-4 blockade in lung cancer. There are a few counts of this clone. The germline V gene encodes CDR1 LNHDA and CDR2 SQIVND (reference sequence). CDR3 length: 14 residues. V shed 6 bases and J shed 1 base, with 10 bases lying between them. Some clones are missing from TCRdb's copy, which holds only in-frame ones; the method was immunoSEQ multiplex PCR. The sample records about 77,000 clones, roughly 70% being singletons. The sequencing here drew on peripheral blood, taken from a patient treated with radiotherapy plus ipilimumab. The TCR comes from a human donor with non-small cell lung cancer whose response to radiotherapy plus ipilimumab could not be evaluated. This chain uses TRBV19 with TRBJ1-3, with D uncertain. CDR3 loop: CASSLTHSGNTIYF. DNA for the CDR3: TGTGCCAGTAGCCTGACTCATTCTGGAAACACCATATATTTT.